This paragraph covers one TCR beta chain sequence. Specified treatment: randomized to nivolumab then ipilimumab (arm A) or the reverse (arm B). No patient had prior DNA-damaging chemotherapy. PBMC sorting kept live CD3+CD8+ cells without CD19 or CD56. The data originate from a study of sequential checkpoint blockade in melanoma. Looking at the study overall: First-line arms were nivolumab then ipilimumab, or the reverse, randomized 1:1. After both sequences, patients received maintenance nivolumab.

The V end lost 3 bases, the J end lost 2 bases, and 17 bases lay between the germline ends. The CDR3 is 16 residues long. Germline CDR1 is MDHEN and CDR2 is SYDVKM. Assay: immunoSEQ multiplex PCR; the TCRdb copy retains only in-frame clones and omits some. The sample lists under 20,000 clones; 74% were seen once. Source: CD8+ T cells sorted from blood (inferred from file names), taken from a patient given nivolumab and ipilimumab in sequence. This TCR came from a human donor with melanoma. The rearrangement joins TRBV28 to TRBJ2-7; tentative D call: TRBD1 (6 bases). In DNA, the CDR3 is TGTGCCAGCAGTTTCCAAATCGGACAGTTCACCTACGAGCAGTACTTC. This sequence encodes CASSFQIGQFTYEQYF.